This T cell receptor (beta chain) was obtained from a study of blood T cell repertoires in COVID-19. Produced via immunoSEQ multiplex PCR; TCRdb's table is partial and in-frame only. The sample includes about 55,000 clones, 65% to 85% seen only once; the top ten take under 14%. The source material was peripheral blood. The sequence was obtained from a man older than 75 with COVID-19, enrolled during active disease.

The CDR3 sequence: CASSGDLGAADNSPLHF. Written as DNA, the CDR3 is TGTGCCAGCAGTGGCGATTTGGGGGCAGCCGATAATTCACCCCTCCACTTT. V usage is TRBV6-1 and J usage is TRBJ1-6; D is perhaps TRBD1 (6 bases). The CDR3 is 17 amino acids. Per the germline V gene, CDR1 is MNHNS and CDR2 is SASEGT. Trimming took off 4 bases at V and 5 bases at J, with 18 bases between the two ends.